Listed here are 24 T cell receptor beta chains from one sample, sequenced in a study of blood T cell repertoires in COVID-19. The data were produced by immunoSEQ multiplex PCR, yet TCRdb's version contains in-frame clones alone and is incomplete. The sample holds about 160,000 clones, 70% to 80% seen once. What was sequenced was peripheral blood. The receptors stem from a man between 60 and 70 years old with acute or convalescent COVID-19.

The CDR3 DNA reads TGTGCCAGCAGTTTCTTGAGGAACACTGAAGCTTTCTTT. It yields the protein CASSFLRNTEAFF. V usage is TRBV12-3 or TRBV12-4 and J usage is TRBJ1-1, with unresolved D. V shed 3 bases and J shed 1 base, with 6 bases lying between them. This CDR3 contains 13 residues.

The rearrangement joins TRBV25-1 to TRBJ2-5; 12 bases fit TRBD2. V trimming: 4 bases; J trimming: 1 base; junction bases outside the gene matches: 7. The CDR3 runs 17 residues. Germline-derived CDR1 and CDR2 are MGHDK and SYGVNS. In DNA, the CDR3 is TGTGCCAGCAGTGGGACTAGCGGGGCCGTTCCCCAAGAGACCCAGTACTTC. Translation gives CASSGTSGAVPQETQYF.

The chain uses TRBV19 and TRBJ1-1; the match to TRBD1 covers 7 bases. Germline CDR1 LNHDA, CDR2 SQIVND (reference sequence). The CDR3 is 14 amino acids. V was clipped by 3 bases and J by 8 bases; unmatched bases: 9. The CDR3 DNA sequence: TGTGCCAGTAGTATGGTGACAGGGTTATCCGAAGCTTTCTTT. Its protein product is CASSMVTGLSEAFF.

As for this clone: Additional DNA sequences in this sample encode the identical CDR3. V usage is TRBV6-5 and J usage is TRBJ1-3; TRBD1 matches 7 bases. Trimming removed 5 bases from V and 3 bases from J; junction bases left unmatched: 4. CDR1 MNHEY and CDR2 SVGAGI come from the germline V gene. The CDR3 loop spans 14 amino acids. CDR3 DNA: TGTGCCAGCAGTCGGACAGGCAGTGGAAACACCATATATTTT. Amino acids: CASSRTGSGNTIYF.

This clone was counted only a few times. This sample includes further DNA sequences coding for the same CDR3. V is TRBV6-5 and J is TRBJ1-2; D not certain. CDR3 length: 14 amino acids. Between the trimmed V and J ends, which lost 0 bases and 2 bases, there was a span of 7 bases. Looked up from germline, CDR1 is MNHEY and CDR2 is SVGAGI. The CDR3 spells CASSYSGQNYGYTF. In DNA form, the CDR3 reads TGTGCCAGCAGTTACTCGGGCCAGAACTATGGCTACACCTTC.

The chain carries TRBV28 and TRBJ1-1, with D possibly TRBD1 on 6 matching bases. V gave up 6 bases and J gave up 1 base, with 12 bases separating them. Germline values: CDR1 MDHEN, CDR2 SYDVKM. This CDR3 has 14 residues. The CDR3 sequence: CASRAVDRNTEAFF. The DNA for the CDR3 is TGTGCCAGCAGGGCTGTGGACAGGAACACTGAAGCTTTCTTT.

This sequence joins TRBV30 and TRBJ1-2; a possible D gene is TRBD1 (6 bases). The CDR3 covers 13 residues. Germline V CDR1 and CDR2: GTSNPN, SVGIG (reference sequence). V lost 4 bases to trimming and J lost 4 bases, with 13 bases between them. The CDR3 nucleotides read TGTGCCTGGATTTCAGGGGCGCGCTATGGCTACACCTTC. Translation gives CAWISGARYGYTF.

The V call is TRBV27, the J call TRBJ2-1, with TRBD2 matching 11 bases. The V segment lost 6 bases and the J segment 8 bases; nucleotides outside the gene matches: 6. CDR1 MNHEY and CDR2 SMNVEV come from the germline V gene (reference sequence). The CDR3 consists of 14 residues. The CDR3 region is CASSLTSGAYEQFF. The CDR3 DNA reads as TGTGCCAGCAGCCTGACTAGCGGGGCGTATGAGCAGTTCTTC.

The chain has TRBV5-1 and TRBJ2-5, with unresolved D. The CDR3 covers 13 residues. The germline V gene has CDR1 SGHRS and CDR2 YFSETQ. V lost 1 base and J 5 bases, leaving 9 bases between the germline ends. The CDR3 reads CASSLRPRETQYF. The CDR3 bases are TGCGCCAGCAGCTTGCGGCCTAGGGAGACCCAGTACTTC. Full variable domain (rest looked up from reference TRBV5-1 and TRBJ2-5): KAGVTQTPRYLIKTRGQQVTLSCSPISGHRSVSWYQQTPGQGLQFLFEYFSETQRNKGNFPGRFSGRQFSNSRSEMNVSTLELGDSALYLCASSLRPRETQYFGPGTRLLVL.

This clone was counted a few times. This chain links TRBV29-1 with TRBJ1-4; D perhaps matches TRBD1 (5 bases). This CDR3 contains 14 residues. CDR1 and CDR2 from the germline V gene are SQVTM and ANQGSEA. V gave up 1 base and J gave up 3 bases, with 9 bases separating them. The CDR3 region has the DNA TGCAGCGTTGAAGGGACACTTCCTAATGAAAAACTGTTTTTT. Its translation: CSVEGTLPNEKLFF.

V gene TRBV7-2 combines with J gene TRBJ1-1; possibly TRBD1 for D (5 bases). Looked up from germline, CDR1 is SGHTA and CDR2 is FQGNSA. V was shortened by 5 bases and J by 2 bases, with 12 bases between the two germline ends. CDR3 size: 14 residues. CDR3 in amino acids: CASSAQGGNTEAFF. The CDR3 DNA reads as TGTGCCAGCAGCGCTCAGGGAGGTAACACTGAAGCTTTCTTT.

The chain couples TRBV21-1 to TRBJ2-7; the D call TRBD1 from the table was never checked on the DNA. TRBV21-1 is reported as a pseudogene. There are 19 residues in the CDR3. The CDR3 loop reads CASSKEARQGPSFSYEQYF. DNA of the CDR3: TGTGCCAGCAGCAAAGAAGCGAGACAGGGGCCCTCTTTCTCCTACGAGCAGTACTTC.

This chain links TRBV11-2 with TRBJ2-3; TRBD1 is a possible D gene (6 bases). V lost 7 bases and J 3 bases, leaving 14 bases between the germline ends. This CDR3 is built from 14 residues. Germline CDR1 reads SGHAT; CDR2 reads FQNNGV. In DNA, the CDR3 is TGTGCCAGCACCCTGAAGGACAGTACAGATACGCAGTATTTT. Translating gives CASTLKDSTDTQYF.

The J gene is TRBJ2-7, the V gene TRBV29-1, with no clear D. CDR3 length equals 11 residues. The V end was cut by 8 bases, the J end by 1 base, with 9 bases between. Germline V gene data show CDR1 as SQVTM and CDR2 as ANQGSEA. In nucleotides, the CDR3 is TGCAGCTATCGGAGATCCTACGAGCAGTACTTC. Translation: CSYRRSYEQYF.

The chain joins TRBV29-1 to TRBJ1-3; no clear D. The CDR3 runs 14 residues. Germline-derived CDR1 and CDR2 are SQVTM and ANQGSEA. Trimming removed 0 bases from V and 5 bases from J, with 11 bases in between. This CDR3 reads CSVEDMAGRNTIYF. CDR3 DNA sequence: TGCAGCGTTGAAGATATGGCCGGGAGAAACACCATATATTTT.

The chain recombines TRBV29-1 with TRBJ2-5; D is unresolved. CDR1 is SQVTM, CDR2 ANQGSEA, per germline. Trimming took off 6 bases at V and 2 bases at J, with 22 bases between the two ends. This CDR3 comprises 16 residues. The CDR3 is CSVSTVKVGRQETQYF. The CDR3 region has the DNA TGCAGCGTCTCGACGGTAAAGGTGGGCCGACAAGAGACCCAGTACTTC.

The V call is TRBV19, the J call TRBJ1-2, with 7 bases fitting TRBD1. This CDR3 has 16 residues. CDR1 and CDR2 (germline): LNHDA, SQIVND (reference sequence). The J segment lost 4 bases and the V segment lost 3 bases, leaving 11 bases of the junction unmatched. CDR3 amino acids: CASSINARGQTYGYTF. Written as DNA, the CDR3 is TGTGCCAGTAGTATTAACGCTAGGGGACAGACCTATGGCTACACCTTC. Full variable domain (rest looked up from reference TRBV19 and TRBJ1-2): DGGITQSPKYLFRKEGQNVTLSCEQNLNHDAMYWYRQDPGQGLRLIYYSQIVNDFQKGDIAEGYSVSREKKESFPLTVTSAQKNPTAFYLCASSINARGQTYGYTFGSGTRLTVV.

The chain combines TRBV11-2 with TRBJ1-6; D remains unclear. V dropped 4 bases and J dropped 9 bases, with 7 bases sitting between them. This CDR3 region has 12 residues. Germline V gives CDR1 SGHAT, CDR2 FQNNGV. The CDR3 is CASSSLFSPLHF. The CDR3 DNA reads as TGTGCCAGCAGCTCCCTATTTTCACCCCTCCACTTT.

This clone was counted only a few times. The chain joins TRBV12-3 or TRBV12-4 to TRBJ2-7, with a possible D match to TRBD2 (6 bases). The CDR3 covers 13 residues. The germline V and J ends were trimmed by 3 bases and 3 bases, with 9 bases remaining between them. In DNA, the CDR3 is TGTGCCAGCAGTTTGGGACTTTACTACGAGCAGTACTTC. Residues: CASSLGLYYEQYF.

This chain joins TRBV19 and TRBJ1-3; a weak D match, TRBD1 (6 bases). Per the germline V gene, CDR1 is LNHDA and CDR2 is SQIVND (reference sequence). Between the trimmed V and J ends, which lost 7 bases and 2 bases, there was a span of 15 bases. The CDR3 loop spans 15 amino acids. CDR3 nucleotide sequence: TGTGCCAGTAATCTGGGGTACAGGGCTGGAAACACCATATATTTT. Translating gives CASNLGYRAGNTIYF.

The rearrangement links TRBV19 to TRBJ1-1; weak D call: TRBD1 (6 bases). CDR3 length equals 17 residues. V lost 3 bases to trimming and J lost 4 bases, with 21 bases between them. Germline CDR1 reads LNHDA; CDR2 reads SQIVND (reference sequence). CDR3 loop: CASSIPNPQGRVTEAFF. In nucleotides, the CDR3 is TGTGCCAGTAGTATTCCAAACCCTCAGGGGAGAGTCACTGAAGCTTTCTTT.

The CDR3 reads CASGGQGGDEQFF. CDR3 DNA sequence: TGTGCCAGCGGCGGACAGGGAGGCGATGAGCAGTTCTTC. V gene TRBV11-3 combines with J gene TRBJ2-1; TRBD1 aligns across 8 bases. The V gene end was trimmed by 8 bases and the J gene end by 8 bases; junction bases not matched to a gene: 8. The length of the CDR3 is 13 residues. Germline V CDR1 and CDR2: SGHNT, YENEEA.

This clone was counted between two and nine times. This chain uses TRBV21-1 with TRBJ1-4. TRBV21-1 is a pseudogene segment. This CDR3 is 15 amino acids long. CDR3 sequence (DNA): TGTGCCAGCAGCAAAGCCACGGGTTCTAATGAAAAACTGTTTTTT. It translates to CASSKATGSNEKLFF.

This chain joins TRBV5-1 and TRBJ1-3; D unresolved. Trimming left V 1 base short and J 0 bases short, with 8 bases between. Per the germline V gene, CDR1 is SGHRS and CDR2 is YFSETQ. This CDR3 region has 15 residues. CDR3 residues: CASSLNSGSGNTIYF. Written as DNA, the CDR3 is TGCGCCAGCAGCTTGAACTCGGGCTCTGGAAACACCATATATTTT.